The 4 T cell receptor beta chains in this list originate from one sample, sequenced in a study of response to subunit inactivated influenza vaccine. From the RT-PCR reads, TCRdb called clonotypes with MiXCR, one entry per CDR3 protein. The sample has hundreds of thousands of distinct CDR3 sequences; 15% to 18% are singletons. Sequenced here: PBMCs from blood, sampled about 13 days after vaccination. The source of these receptors is a man over 45 who received an inactivated influenza vaccine.

Worth noting for this clonotype: One junction end disagrees with the germline gene, perhaps due to a read error. The chain recombines TRBV6-5 with TRBJ2-3; 7 positions match TRBD2. The CDR3 has 15 amino acids. Germline loops: CDR1 MNHEY, CDR2 SVGAGI. Here the CDR3 DNA reads TGTGCCAGCAGTTACCGGCGGGGGACCACAGATACGCAGTGTTTT. This encodes CASSYRRGTTDTQCF.

This sequence joins TRBV9 and TRBJ2-2; D is possibly TRBD2 (6 bases). This CDR3 has 16 amino acids. From germline, CDR1 is SGDLS and CDR2 YYNGEE. Trimming shortened V by 0 bases and J by 4 bases, and 13 bases separated the two germline ends. CDR3 nucleotides: TGTGCCAGCAGCGTAGCTGGAGGGGCTGGCACCGGGGAGCTGTTTTTT. It encodes CASSVAGGAGTGELFF.

This clonotype was counted a few times. The J gene is TRBJ2-1, the V gene TRBV30; 10 bases line up with TRBD2. Per germline, CDR1 GTSNPN and CDR2 SVGIG (reference sequence). This CDR3 contains 16 residues. The junction had 12 bases not matched to a gene; V was cut back by 3 bases and J by 7 bases. The DNA of the CDR3 is TGTGCCTGGAGCTTAGGAGCGGGAGGGCCCTCGAATGAGCAGTTCTTC. The encoded protein is CAWSLGAGGPSNEQFF.

This clonotype showed up many times. At one end the junction does not follow the germline gene, possibly because of a read error. The V gene is TRBV5-1, the J gene TRBJ1-1, with no clear D. This CDR3 region has 13 residues. The germline CDR1 and CDR2 sequences are SGHRS and YFSETQ. CDR3 in amino acids: CASSLAENTEAFF. The CDR3 DNA sequence: TGTGCCAGCAGCTTAGCAGAGAACACTGAAGCTTTCTTT.